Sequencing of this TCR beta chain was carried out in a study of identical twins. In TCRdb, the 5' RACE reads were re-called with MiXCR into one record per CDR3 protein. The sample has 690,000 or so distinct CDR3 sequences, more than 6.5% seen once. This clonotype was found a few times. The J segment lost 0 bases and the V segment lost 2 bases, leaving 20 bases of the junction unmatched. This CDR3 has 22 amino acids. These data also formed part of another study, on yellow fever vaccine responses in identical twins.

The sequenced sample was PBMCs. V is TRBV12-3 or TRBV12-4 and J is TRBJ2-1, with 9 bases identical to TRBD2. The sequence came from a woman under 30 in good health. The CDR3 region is CASSLPPPWEVAGESSYNEQFF. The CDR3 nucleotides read TGTGCCAGCAGTTTACCCCCTCCTTGGGAGGTAGCGGGGGAAAGCTCCTACAATGAGCAGTTCTTC.